Listed here is a single TCR beta chain. The CDR3 has 15 residues. Deletions cut 1 base from V and 13 bases from J, with 22 bases between. Germline CDR1 is MGHRA and CDR2 is YSYEKL. Reverse transcription of 0.5 to 1 ug RNA was performed with random hexamers. MiXCR, applied by TCRdb to the immunoSEQ multiplex PCR reads, yields one record per CDR3 protein. The data hold 150,000 to 200,000 distinct CDR3 sequences, with approximately 94% observed a single time. These data originate in a study of CD8 T cells in Susac syndrome. Sequencing of TCR beta was undertaken in CD8+ and CD4+ T cells derived from blood.

Sequencing was done on a sample of CD4+ T cells from PBMCs. The chain combines TRBV4-1 with TRBJ1-1; D not resolved. The sequence was collected from a human donor with multiple sclerosis. CDR3 nucleotides: TGCGCCAGCAGCCAAGCTCTTCGGCGGGAGCCTGAAATTTTCTTT. Translation gives CASSQALRREPEIFF.